The source of this T cell receptor beta chain is a study of regulatory T cells in long-lasting Graves disease. Regarding the study as a whole: Persistent Graves' patients showed reduced TCR diversity versus newly diagnosed patients.

At least ten counts were recorded for this clonotype. No antigen is known for it. Time point noted: newly diagnosed GD, antithyroid drugs for less than 3 months. Generation of the TCR library employed RNA extracted from PBMCs. Arm-PCR of CDR3 regions and iRepertoire HTBI primers were used to build TCR beta libraries. A single record per CDR3 protein comes from TCRdb applying MiXCR to the multiplex PCR reads. Of some 460,000 distinct CDR3 sequences listed, roughly 17% are singletons. The CDR3 contains 15 residues. The germline V gene has CDR1 MDHEN and CDR2 SYDVKM. J lost 9 bases, V lost 5 bases, and 10 bases had no gene match. These data were also filed under a second study, of T cells in Graves' hyperthyroidism and ophthalmopathy. From that second work: Based on clinical symptoms, serum thyroxine and TRAb, thyroid ultrasound and orbital computed tomography, diagnoses were reached. HTBI primers were employed in a first-round RT-PCR of the TCR CDR3.

The sequence came from a man in his forties with Graves disease. Sequencing used peripheral blood mononuclear cells (PBMCs), obtained at new diagnosis, from a patient treated with antithyroid drugs. The rearrangement joins TRBV28 to TRBJ2-1; 10 bases fit TRBD1. Written as DNA, the CDR3 is TGTGCCAGCAGTGACCACGGACAGGGGGGCAGTGAGCAGTTCTTC. Its protein product is CASSDHGQGGSEQFF.